This T cell receptor beta chain was sequenced during a study of cytomegalovirus exposure and HLA in healthy donors. Overall study context: Earlier results showed 90 million to 120 million unique TCR beta sequences derived from roughly 200 million T cells. Unique TCRs from HLA-typed donors, around 93 million of them, were held in an early data release. The study's findings and limits: In a later analysis, a missense DCLRE1C variant was linked to TCR beta V- and J-gene trimming. A list of 164 TCR beta chains associated with cytomegalovirus was given.

Points on this clone: No antigen is known for it.

This PCR relied on a set of 60 Vbeta primers and 13 Jbeta primers. Clones were read by immunoSEQ multiplex PCR, and TCRdb kept only the in-frame ones, dropping some. In the table there are 150,000 to 200,000 clones, roughly 85% of which are singletons. The CDR3 loop spans 15 amino acids. Deletions cut 1 base from V and 1 base from J, with 14 bases between. Germline loops: CDR1 GTSNPN, CDR2 SVGIG (reference sequence). The source of this sequence is a woman between 50 and 59 years old in good health and CMV-seropositive. Sequencing was done on a sample of PBMCs. The chain couples TRBV30 to TRBJ2-7, with TRBD2 as a possible D gene (6 bases). Here the CDR3 DNA reads TGTGCCTGGAGTGAACCGGGACTCCAATCCTACGAGCAGTACTTC. Residues: CAWSEPGLQSYEQYF.